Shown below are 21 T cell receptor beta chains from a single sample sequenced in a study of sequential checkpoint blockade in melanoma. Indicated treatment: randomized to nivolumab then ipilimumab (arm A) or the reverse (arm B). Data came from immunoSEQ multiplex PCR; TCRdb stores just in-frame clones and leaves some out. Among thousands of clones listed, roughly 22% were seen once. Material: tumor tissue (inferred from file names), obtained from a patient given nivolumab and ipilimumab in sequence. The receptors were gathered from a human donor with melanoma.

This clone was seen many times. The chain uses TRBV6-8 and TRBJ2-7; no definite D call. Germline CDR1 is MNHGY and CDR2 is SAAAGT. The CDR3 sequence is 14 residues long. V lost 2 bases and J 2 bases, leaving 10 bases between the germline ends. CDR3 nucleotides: TGTGCCAGCAGTTACATGCCCAGTACCTACGAGCAGTACTTC. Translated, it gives CASSYMPSTYEQYF.

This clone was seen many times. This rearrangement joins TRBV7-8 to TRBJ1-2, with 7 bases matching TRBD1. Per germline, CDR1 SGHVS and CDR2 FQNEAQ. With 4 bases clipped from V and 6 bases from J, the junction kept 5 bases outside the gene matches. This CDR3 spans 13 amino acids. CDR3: CASSSAGTDGYTF. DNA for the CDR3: TGTGCCAGCAGCTCGGCAGGGACAGATGGCTACACCTTC.

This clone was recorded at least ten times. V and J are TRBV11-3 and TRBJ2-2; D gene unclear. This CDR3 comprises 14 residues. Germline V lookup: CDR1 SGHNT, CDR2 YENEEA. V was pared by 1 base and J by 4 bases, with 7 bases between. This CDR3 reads CASSLGPPTGELFF. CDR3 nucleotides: TGTGCCAGCAGCTTAGGCCCTCCCACCGGGGAGCTGTTTTTT.

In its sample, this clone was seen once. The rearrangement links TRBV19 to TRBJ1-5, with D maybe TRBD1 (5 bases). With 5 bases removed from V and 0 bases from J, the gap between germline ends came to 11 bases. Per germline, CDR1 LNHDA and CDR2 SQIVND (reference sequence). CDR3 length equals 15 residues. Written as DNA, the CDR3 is TGTGCCAGTAGTGCGGGGGTAATTAGCAATCAGCCCCAGCATTTT. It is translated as CASSAGVISNQPQHF.

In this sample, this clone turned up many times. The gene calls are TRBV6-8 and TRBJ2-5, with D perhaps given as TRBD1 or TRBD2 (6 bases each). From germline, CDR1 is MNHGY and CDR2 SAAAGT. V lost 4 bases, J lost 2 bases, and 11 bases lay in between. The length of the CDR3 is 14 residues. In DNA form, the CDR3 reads TGTGCCAGCAGTTCCCTAGGGGGGCAAGAGACCCAGTACTTC. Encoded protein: CASSSLGGQETQYF.

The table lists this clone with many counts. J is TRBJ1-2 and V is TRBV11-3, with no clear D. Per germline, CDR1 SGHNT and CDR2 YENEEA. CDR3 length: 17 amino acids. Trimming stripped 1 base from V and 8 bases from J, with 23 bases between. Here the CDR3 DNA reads TGTGCCAGCAGCTTAGGCAGCTCTGTCTCCGGGAGAATCGGCTACACCTTC. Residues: CASSLGSSVSGRIGYTF.

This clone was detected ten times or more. CDR3 region: CASSPWAVNSNQPQHF. The CDR3 DNA sequence: TGTGCCAGCAGCCCGTGGGCAGTCAATAGCAATCAGCCCCAGCATTTT. This chain connects TRBV11-3 to TRBJ1-5, with D uncertain. CDR3 length equals 16 residues. Germline V gives CDR1 SGHNT, CDR2 YENEEA. Trimming stripped 5 bases from V and 0 bases from J, with 14 bases between.

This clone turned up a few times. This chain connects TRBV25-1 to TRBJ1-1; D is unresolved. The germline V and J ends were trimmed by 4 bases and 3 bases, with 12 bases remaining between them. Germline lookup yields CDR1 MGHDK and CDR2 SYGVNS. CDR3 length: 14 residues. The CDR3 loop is CASSAPDRYTEAFF. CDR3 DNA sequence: TGTGCCAGCAGTGCCCCGGACCGATACACTGAAGCTTTCTTT.

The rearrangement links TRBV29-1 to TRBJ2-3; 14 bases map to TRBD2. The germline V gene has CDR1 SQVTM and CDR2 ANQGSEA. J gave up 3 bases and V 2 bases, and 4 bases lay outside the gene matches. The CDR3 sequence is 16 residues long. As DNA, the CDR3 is TGCAGCGTTGAACCGACTAGCGGGGGGGCAACAGATACGCAGTATTTT. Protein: CSVEPTSGGATDTQYF.

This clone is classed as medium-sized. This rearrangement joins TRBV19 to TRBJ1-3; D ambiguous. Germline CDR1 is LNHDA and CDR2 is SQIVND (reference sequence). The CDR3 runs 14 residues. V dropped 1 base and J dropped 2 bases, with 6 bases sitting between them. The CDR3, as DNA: TGTGCCAGTAGTATAGGTCCGACTGGAAACACCATATATTTT. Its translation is CASSIGPTGNTIYF.

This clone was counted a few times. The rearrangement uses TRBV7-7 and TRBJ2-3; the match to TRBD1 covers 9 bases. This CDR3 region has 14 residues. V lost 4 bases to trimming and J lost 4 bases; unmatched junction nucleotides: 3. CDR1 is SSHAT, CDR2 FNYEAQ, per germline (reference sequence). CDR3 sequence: CASSSRTGADTQYF. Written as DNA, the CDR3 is TGTGCCAGCAGCTCACGGACAGGGGCAGATACGCAGTATTTT.

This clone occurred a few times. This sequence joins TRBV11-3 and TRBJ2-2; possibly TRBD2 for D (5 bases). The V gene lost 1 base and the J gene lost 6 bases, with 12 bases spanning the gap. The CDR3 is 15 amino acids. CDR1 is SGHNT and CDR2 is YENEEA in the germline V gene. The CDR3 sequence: CASSLGSGGPGELFF. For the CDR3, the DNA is TGTGCCAGCAGCTTAGGTTCAGGCGGGCCCGGGGAGCTGTTTTTT.

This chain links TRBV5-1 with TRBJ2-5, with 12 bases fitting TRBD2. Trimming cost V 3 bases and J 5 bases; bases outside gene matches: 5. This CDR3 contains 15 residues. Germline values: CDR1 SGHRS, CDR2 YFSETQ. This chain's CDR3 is CASSSLAGGIETQYF. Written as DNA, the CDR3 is TGCGCCAGCAGCTCACTAGCGGGGGGTATTGAGACCCAGTACTTC.

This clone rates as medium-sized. The CDR3 region has the DNA TGTGCCAGCATAACTATGCGGGGTACGGGCACTGAAGCTTTCTTT. It is translated as CASITMRGTGTEAFF. The rearrangement links TRBV11-3 to TRBJ1-1; D gene unclear. Trimming took off 7 bases at V and 4 bases at J, with 19 bases between the two ends. Germline V CDR1 and CDR2: SGHNT, YENEEA. The CDR3 is made up of 15 amino acids. The full variable domain, completed using reference TRBV11-3 and TRBJ1-1, is EAGVVQSPRYKIIEKKQPVAFWCNPISGHNTLYWYLQNLGQGPELLIRYENEEAVDDSQLPKDRFSAERLKGVDSTLKIQPAELGDSAVYLCASITMRGTGTEAFFGQGTRLTVV.

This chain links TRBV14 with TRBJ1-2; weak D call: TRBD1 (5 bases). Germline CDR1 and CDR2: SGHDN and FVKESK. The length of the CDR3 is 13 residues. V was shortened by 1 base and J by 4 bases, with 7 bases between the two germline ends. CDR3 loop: CASSQGGAYGYTF. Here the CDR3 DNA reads TGTGCCAGCAGCCAAGGGGGCGCCTATGGCTACACCTTC.

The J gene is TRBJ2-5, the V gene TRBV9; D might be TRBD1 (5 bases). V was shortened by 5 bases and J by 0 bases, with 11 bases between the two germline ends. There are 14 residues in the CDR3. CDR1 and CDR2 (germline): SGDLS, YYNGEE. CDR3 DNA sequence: TGTGCCAGCAGGGCCGACAGCAACCAAGAGACCCAGTACTTC. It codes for CASRADSNQETQYF.

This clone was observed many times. The CDR3 DNA reads as TGTGCCAGCAGCAGACTTACAGGGACAGATACGCAGTATTTT. Its protein product is CASSRLTGTDTQYF. This chain uses TRBV6-8 with TRBJ2-3; maybe TRBD1 (6 bases). V lost 6 bases to trimming and J lost 3 bases, with 13 bases between them. In germline, CDR1 is MNHGY, CDR2 SAAAGT. There are 14 residues in the CDR3.

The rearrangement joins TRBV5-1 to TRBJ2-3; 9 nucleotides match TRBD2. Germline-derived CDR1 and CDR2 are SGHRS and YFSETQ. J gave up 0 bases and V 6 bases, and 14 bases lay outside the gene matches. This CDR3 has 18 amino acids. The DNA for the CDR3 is TGCGCCAGCACTTCGACGGGTAGCGGGGGCACTAGCACAGATACGCAGTATTTT. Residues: CASTSTGSGGTSTDTQYF.

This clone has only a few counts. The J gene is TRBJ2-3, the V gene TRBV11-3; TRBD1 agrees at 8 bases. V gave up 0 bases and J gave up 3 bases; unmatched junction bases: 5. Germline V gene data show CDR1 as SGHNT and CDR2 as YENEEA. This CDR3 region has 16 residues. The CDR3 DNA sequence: TGTGCCAGCAGCTTAGACGGTGACAGGGGAACAGATACGCAGTATTTT. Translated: CASSLDGDRGTDTQYF.

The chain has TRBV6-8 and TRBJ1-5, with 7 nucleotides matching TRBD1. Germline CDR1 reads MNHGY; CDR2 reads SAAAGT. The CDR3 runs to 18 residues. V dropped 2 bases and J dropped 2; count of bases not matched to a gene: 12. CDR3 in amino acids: CASSYDRAKEWGNQPQHF. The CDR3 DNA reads TGTGCCAGCAGTTACGACAGGGCCAAGGAGTGGGGCAATCAGCCCCAGCATTTT.

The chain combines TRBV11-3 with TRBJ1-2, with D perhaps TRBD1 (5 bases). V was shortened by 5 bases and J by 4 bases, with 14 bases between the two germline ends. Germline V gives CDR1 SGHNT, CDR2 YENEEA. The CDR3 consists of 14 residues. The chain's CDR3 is CASSPDGGGYGYTF. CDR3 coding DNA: TGTGCCAGCAGCCCGGACGGCGGGGGCTATGGCTACACCTTC. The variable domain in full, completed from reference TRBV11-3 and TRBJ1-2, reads EAGVVQSPRYKIIEKKQPVAFWCNPISGHNTLYWYLQNLGQGPELLIRYENEEAVDDSQLPKDRFSAERLKGVDSTLKIQPAELGDSAVYLCASSPDGGGYGYTFGSGTRLTVV.